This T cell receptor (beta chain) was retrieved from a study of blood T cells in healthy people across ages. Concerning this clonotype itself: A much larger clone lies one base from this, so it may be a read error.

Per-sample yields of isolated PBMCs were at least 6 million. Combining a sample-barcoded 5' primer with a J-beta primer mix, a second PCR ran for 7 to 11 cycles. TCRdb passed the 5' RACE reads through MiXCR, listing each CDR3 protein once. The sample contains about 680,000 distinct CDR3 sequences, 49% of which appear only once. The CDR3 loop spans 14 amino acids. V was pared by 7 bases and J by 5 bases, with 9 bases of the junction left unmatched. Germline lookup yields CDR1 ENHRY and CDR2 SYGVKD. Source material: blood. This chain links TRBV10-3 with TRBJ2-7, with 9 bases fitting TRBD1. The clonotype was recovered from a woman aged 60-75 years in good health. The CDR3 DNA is TGTGCCATCACTCCGGGACAGGGATCGAACGAGCAGTACTTC. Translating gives CAITPGQGSNEQYF.